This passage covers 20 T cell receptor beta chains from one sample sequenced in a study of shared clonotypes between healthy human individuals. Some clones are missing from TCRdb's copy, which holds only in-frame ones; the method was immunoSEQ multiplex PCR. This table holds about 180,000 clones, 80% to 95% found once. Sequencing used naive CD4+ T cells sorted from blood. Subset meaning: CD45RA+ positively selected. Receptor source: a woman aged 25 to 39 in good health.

CDR3 sequence: CASSLLVSDEKLFF. In DNA, the CDR3 is TGTGCCAGCAGTTTACTTGTGTCGGATGAAAAACTGTTTTTT. The V gene is TRBV28, the J gene TRBJ1-4; D is undetermined. The V gene lost 2 bases and the J gene lost 6 bases, with 10 bases spanning the gap. The CDR3 runs 14 residues. In germline, CDR1 is MDHEN, CDR2 SYDVKM.

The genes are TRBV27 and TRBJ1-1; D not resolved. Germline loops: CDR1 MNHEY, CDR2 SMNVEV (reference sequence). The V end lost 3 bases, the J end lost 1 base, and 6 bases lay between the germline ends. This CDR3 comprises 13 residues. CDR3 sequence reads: CASSLKENTEAFF. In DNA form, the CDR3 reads TGTGCCAGCAGTTTGAAGGAGAACACTGAAGCTTTCTTT.

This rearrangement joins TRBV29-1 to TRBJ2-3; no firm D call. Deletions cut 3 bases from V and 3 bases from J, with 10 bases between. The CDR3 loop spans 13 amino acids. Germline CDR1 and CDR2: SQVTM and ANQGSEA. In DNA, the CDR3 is TGCAGCGTTGAGTCAGAAACAACAGATACGCAGTATTTT. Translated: CSVESETTDTQYF.

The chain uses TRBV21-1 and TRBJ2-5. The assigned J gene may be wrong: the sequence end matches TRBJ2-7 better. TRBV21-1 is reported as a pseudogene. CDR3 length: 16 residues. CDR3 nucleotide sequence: TGTGCCAGCAGTATAAACGGTGAGGCCCCTGGGGACGAGCAGTACTTC. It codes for CASSINGEAPGDEQYF.

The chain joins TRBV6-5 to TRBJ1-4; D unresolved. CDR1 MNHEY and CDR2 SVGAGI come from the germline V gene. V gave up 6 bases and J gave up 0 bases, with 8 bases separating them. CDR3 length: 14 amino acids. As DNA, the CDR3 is TGTGCCAGCAGCCTGACGGCAACTAATGAAAAACTGTTTTTT. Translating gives CASSLTATNEKLFF.

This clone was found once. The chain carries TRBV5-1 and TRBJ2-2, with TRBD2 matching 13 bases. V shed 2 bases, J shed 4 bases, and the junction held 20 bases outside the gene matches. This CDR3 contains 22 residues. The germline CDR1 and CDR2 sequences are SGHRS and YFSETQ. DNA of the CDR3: TGCGCCAGCAGCTTCCCCAAACGGGAGACGGGACTAGCGGGACTTGGCACCGGGGAGCTGTTTTTT. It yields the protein CASSFPKRETGLAGLGTGELFF.

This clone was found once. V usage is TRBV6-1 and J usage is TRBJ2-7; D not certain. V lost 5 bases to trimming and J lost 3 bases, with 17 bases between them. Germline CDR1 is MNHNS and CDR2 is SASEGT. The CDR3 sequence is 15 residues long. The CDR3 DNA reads TGTGCCAGCAGTACCATTATCGGTCCTGGCTACGAGCAGTACTTC. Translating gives CASSTIIGPGYEQYF.

DNA of the CDR3: TGTGCCAGCAGTTACCGGGACAGTGAAGCTTTCTTT. It encodes CASSYRDSEAFF. The gene calls are TRBV6-5 and TRBJ1-1, with 7 bases matching TRBD1. With V trimmed by 2 bases and J by 7 bases, 1 base remained unmatched. Germline V gene data show CDR1 as MNHEY and CDR2 as SVGAGI. This CDR3 is 12 amino acids long.

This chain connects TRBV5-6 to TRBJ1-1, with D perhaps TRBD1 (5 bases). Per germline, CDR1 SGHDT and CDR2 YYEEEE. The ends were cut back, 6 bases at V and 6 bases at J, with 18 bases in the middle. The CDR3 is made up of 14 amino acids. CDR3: CASKLQGLGAEAFF. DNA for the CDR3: TGTGCCAGCAAGCTGCAGGGTCTGGGCGCTGAAGCTTTCTTT.

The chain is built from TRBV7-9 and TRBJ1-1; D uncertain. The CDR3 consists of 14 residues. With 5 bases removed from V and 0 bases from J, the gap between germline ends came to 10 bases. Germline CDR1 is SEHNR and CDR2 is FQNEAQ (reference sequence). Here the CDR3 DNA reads TGTGCCAGCAGCCGGGAATCCATGAACACTGAAGCTTTCTTT. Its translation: CASSRESMNTEAFF.

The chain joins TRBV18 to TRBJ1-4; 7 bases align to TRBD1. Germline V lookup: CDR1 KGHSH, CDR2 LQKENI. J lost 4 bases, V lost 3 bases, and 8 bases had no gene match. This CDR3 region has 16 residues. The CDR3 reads CASSPIKGQRNEKLFF. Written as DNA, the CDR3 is TGTGCCAGCTCACCTATAAAGGGACAGCGTAATGAAAAACTGTTTTTT.

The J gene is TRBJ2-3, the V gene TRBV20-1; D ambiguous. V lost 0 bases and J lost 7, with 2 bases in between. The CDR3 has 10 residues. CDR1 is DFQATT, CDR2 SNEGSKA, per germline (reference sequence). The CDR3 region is CSARDYTQYF. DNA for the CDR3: TGCAGTGCTAGAGATTATACGCAGTATTTT.

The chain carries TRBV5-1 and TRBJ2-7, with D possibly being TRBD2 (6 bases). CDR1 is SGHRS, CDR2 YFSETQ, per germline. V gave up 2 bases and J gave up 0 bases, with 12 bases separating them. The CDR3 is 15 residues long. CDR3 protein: CASSFGQGGSYEQYF. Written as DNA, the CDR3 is TGCGCCAGCAGCTTTGGTCAGGGAGGCTCCTACGAGCAGTACTTC.

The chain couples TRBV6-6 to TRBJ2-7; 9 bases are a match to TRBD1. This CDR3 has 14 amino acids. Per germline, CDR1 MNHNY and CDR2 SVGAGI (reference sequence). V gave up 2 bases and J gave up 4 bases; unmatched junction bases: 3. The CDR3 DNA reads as TGTGCCAGCAGTTACCAGGGACAGGGATACGAGCAGTACTTC. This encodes CASSYQGQGYEQYF.

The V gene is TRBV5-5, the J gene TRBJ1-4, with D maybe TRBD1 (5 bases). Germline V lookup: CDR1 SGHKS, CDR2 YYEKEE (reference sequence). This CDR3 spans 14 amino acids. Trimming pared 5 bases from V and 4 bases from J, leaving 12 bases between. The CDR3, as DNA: TGTGCCAGCAGTAAGGGACGGGATAATGAAAAACTGTTTTTT. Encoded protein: CASSKGRDNEKLFF. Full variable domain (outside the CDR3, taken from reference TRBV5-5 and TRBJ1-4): DAGVTQSPTHLIKTRGQQVTLRCSPISGHKSVSWYQQVLGQGPQFIFQYYEKEERGRGNFPDRFSARQFPNYSSELNVNALLLGDSALYLCASSKGRDNEKLFFGSGTQLSVL.

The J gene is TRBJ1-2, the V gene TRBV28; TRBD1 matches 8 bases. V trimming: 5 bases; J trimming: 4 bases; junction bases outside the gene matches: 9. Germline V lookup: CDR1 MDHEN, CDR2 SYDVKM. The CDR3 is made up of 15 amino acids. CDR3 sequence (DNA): TGTGCCAGCAGTACCCCCGGGACAGGCGGCTATGGCTACACCTTC. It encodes CASSTPGTGGYGYTF.

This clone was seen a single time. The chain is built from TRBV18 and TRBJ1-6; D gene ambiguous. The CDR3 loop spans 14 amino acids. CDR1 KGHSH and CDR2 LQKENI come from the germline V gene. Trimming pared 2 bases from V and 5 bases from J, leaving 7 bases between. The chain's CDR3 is CASSPVQHNSPLHF. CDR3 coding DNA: TGTGCCAGCTCACCAGTACAGCATAATTCACCCCTCCACTTT.

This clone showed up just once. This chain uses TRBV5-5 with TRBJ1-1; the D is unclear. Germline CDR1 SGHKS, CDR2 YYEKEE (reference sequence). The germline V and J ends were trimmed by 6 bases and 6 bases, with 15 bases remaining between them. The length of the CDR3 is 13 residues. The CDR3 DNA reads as TGTGCCAGCAACCCGACATCTGGGGCTGAAGCTTTCTTT. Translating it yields CASNPTSGAEAFF.

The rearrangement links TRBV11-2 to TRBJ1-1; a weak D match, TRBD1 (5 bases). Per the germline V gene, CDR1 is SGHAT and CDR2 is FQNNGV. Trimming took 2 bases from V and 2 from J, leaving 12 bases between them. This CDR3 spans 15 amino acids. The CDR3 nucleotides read TGTGCCAGCAGCTTAATTTTCGGGACCAACACTGAAGCTTTCTTT. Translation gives CASSLIFGTNTEAFF.

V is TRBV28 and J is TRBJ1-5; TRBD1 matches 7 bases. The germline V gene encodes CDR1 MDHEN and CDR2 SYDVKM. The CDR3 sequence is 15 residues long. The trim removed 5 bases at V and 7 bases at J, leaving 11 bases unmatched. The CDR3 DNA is TGTGCCAGCAGTCCCTTAGGACAGGTAACCCAGCCCCAGCATTTT. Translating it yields CASSPLGQVTQPQHF.